The rows below give T cell receptor beta chains drawn from one sample of a study of CD8 T cells in Susac syndrome. TCRdb ran MiXCR on the immunoSEQ multiplex PCR reads and lists one entry per CDR3 protein. The sample has about 180,000 distinct CDR3 sequences, roughly 94% seen once. Material for sequencing was CD4+ T cells from PBMCs. All receptors come from a human donor with Susac syndrome. Each CDR3 is given with its conserved first and last residue. Fields, in order: clone size, V gene, J gene, D gene, CDR3 protein, CDR3 DNA. The D gene is left open where the match is weak. Clone size is given for some rows only: seen once, a few or many times, or a class if the clone is expanded.

abundance: -
v_gene: TRBV20-1
j_gene: TRBJ1-2
d_gene: -
CDR3aa: CRLRGADGYTF
CDR3nt: TGCAGGCTTAGGGGGGCGGATGGCTACACCTTC

abundance: -
v_gene: TRBV5-1
j_gene: TRBJ1-1
d_gene: -
CDR3aa: CASSWDRPVTEAFF
CDR3nt: TGCGCCAGCAGCTGGGACCGGCCGGTCACTGAAGCTTTCTTT

abundance: -
v_gene: TRBV20-1
j_gene: TRBJ1-5
d_gene: TRBD1
CDR3aa: CSARLHKGQGNSNQPQHF
CDR3nt: TGCAGTGCTAGACTCCACAAAGGACAGGGGAATAGCAATCAGCCCCAGCATTTT

abundance: -
v_gene: TRBV10-3
j_gene: TRBJ1-6
d_gene: -
CDR3aa: CAISSRDLTPPLHF
CDR3nt: TGTGCCATCAGTAGCCGGGACCTAACCCCACCCCTCCACTTT

abundance: -
v_gene: TRBV6-2/TRBV6-3
j_gene: TRBJ2-6
d_gene: -
CDR3aa: CASSDRSGANVLTF
CDR3nt: TGTGCCAGCTCCGACCGCTCTGGGGCCAACGTCCTGACTTTC

abundance: -
v_gene: TRBV6-2/TRBV6-3
j_gene: TRBJ2-3
d_gene: TRBD2
CDR3aa: CASSNGLAGESDTQYF
CDR3nt: TGTGCCAGCAGCAACGGGCTAGCGGGAGAATCAGATACGCAGTATTTT

abundance: -
v_gene: TRBV3-1
j_gene: TRBJ2-1
d_gene: -
CDR3aa: CASSQESWGRGEQFF
CDR3nt: TGTGCCAGCAGCCAAGAGAGCTGGGGGCGGGGTGAGCAGTTCTTC

abundance: once
v_gene: TRBV9
j_gene: TRBJ1-2
d_gene: -
CDR3aa: CASSEAGRSANYGYTF
CDR3nt: TGTGCCAGCAGCGAGGCAGGGAGAAGTGCTAACTATGGCTACACCTTC

abundance: few
v_gene: TRBV2
j_gene: TRBJ1-5
d_gene: -
CDR3aa: CASIRDRGQPQHF
CDR3nt: TGTGCCAGCATTAGGGACCGGGGTCAGCCCCAGCATTTT

abundance: -
v_gene: TRBV20-1
j_gene: TRBJ2-1
d_gene: -
CDR3aa: CSAAKGGEQFF
CDR3nt: TGCAGTGCGGCCAAGGGGGGTGAGCAGTTCTTC

abundance: once
v_gene: TRBV2
j_gene: TRBJ2-1
d_gene: -
CDR3aa: CASRTRGQGSKWEQFF
CDR3nt: TGTGCCAGCAGGACCCGGGGACAAGGCTCAAAATGGGAGCAGTTCTTC

abundance: -
v_gene: TRBV21-1
j_gene: TRBJ2-1
d_gene: -
CDR3aa: CASSKAGSRVTNEQFF
CDR3nt: TGTGCCAGCAGCAAAGCAGGGAGTCGTGTGACCAATGAGCAGTTCTTC

abundance: -
v_gene: TRBV20-1
j_gene: TRBJ2-3
d_gene: -
CDR3aa: CSAKTVTPGTDTQYF
CDR3nt: TGCAGTGCTAAGACTGTGACCCCTGGCACAGATACGCAGTATTTT

abundance: -
v_gene: TRBV14
j_gene: TRBJ2-1
d_gene: -
CDR3aa: CASSQDVVYNEQFF
CDR3nt: TGTGCCAGCAGCCAAGATGTCGTGTACAATGAGCAGTTCTTC

abundance: -
v_gene: TRBV6-5
j_gene: TRBJ2-5
d_gene: -
CDR3aa: CASRGWNLETQYF
CDR3nt: TGTGCCAGCCGAGGCTGGAATTTGGAGACCCAGTACTTC

abundance: -
v_gene: TRBV5-5
j_gene: TRBJ2-1
d_gene: -
CDR3aa: CASSLTSLGDDNEQFF
CDR3nt: TGTGCCAGCAGCCTAACATCCTTAGGGGATGACAATGAGCAGTTCTTC

abundance: -
v_gene: TRBV12-3/TRBV12-4
j_gene: TRBJ2-4
d_gene: -
CDR3aa: CASSPTPTVAKNIQYF
CDR3nt: TGTGCCAGCAGTCCGACTCCGACAGTAGCCAAAAACATTCAGTACTTC

abundance: -
v_gene: TRBV5-1
j_gene: TRBJ1-2
d_gene: -
CDR3aa: CASSLEASEYGYTF
CDR3nt: TGCGCCAGCAGCTTGGAGGCGTCGGAGTATGGCTACACCTTC

abundance: -
v_gene: TRBV25-1
j_gene: TRBJ2-3
d_gene: TRBD2
CDR3aa: CASTSRGGMDTQYF
CDR3nt: TGTGCCAGCACCTCACGGGGGGGAATGGATACGCAGTATTTT

abundance: once
v_gene: TRBV9
j_gene: TRBJ2-5
d_gene: -
CDR3aa: CASSVQGDFQETQYF
CDR3nt: TGTGCCAGCAGCGTCCAAGGGGACTTCCAAGAGACCCAGTACTTC

abundance: -
v_gene: TRBV10-3
j_gene: TRBJ1-1
d_gene: -
CDR3aa: CAIRPGHTGSTEAFF
CDR3nt: TGTGCCATCAGACCGGGACACACGGGGAGCACTGAAGCTTTCTTT

abundance: -
v_gene: TRBV4-3
j_gene: TRBJ1-5
d_gene: -
CDR3aa: CASSQSVWSNQPQHF
CDR3nt: TGCGCCAGCAGCCAAAGTGTCTGGAGCAATCAGCCCCAGCATTTT

abundance: -
v_gene: TRBV6-6
j_gene: TRBJ2-3
d_gene: -
CDR3aa: CASSPDSSSTDTQYF
CDR3nt: TGTGCCAGCAGCCCCGACAGTTCTAGCACAGATACGCAGTATTTT

abundance: -
v_gene: TRBV6-2/TRBV6-3
j_gene: TRBJ1-5
d_gene: -
CDR3aa: CASSLGPYQPQHF
CDR3nt: TGTGCCAGCAGTTTAGGGCCGTATCAGCCCCAGCATTTT

abundance: -
v_gene: TRBV20-1
j_gene: TRBJ1-2
d_gene: -
CDR3aa: CSASQGNYGYTF
CDR3nt: TGCAGTGCTAGCCAGGGCAACTATGGCTACACCTTC

abundance: -
v_gene: TRBV2
j_gene: TRBJ2-7
d_gene: -
CDR3aa: CASSGTVTYEQYF
CDR3nt: TGTGCCAGCAGTGGGACGGTAACCTACGAGCAGTACTTC

abundance: -
v_gene: TRBV20-1
j_gene: TRBJ2-1
d_gene: TRBD2
CDR3aa: CSAGPREGSYNEQFF
CDR3nt: TGCAGTGCTGGCCCCCGGGAGGGCTCCTACAATGAGCAGTTCTTC

abundance: -
v_gene: TRBV7-2
j_gene: TRBJ2-7
d_gene: -
CDR3aa: CASSLVRGATGQYF
CDR3nt: TGTGCCAGCAGCTTAGTCCGGGGGGCAACCGGGCAGTACTTC

abundance: -
v_gene: TRBV2
j_gene: TRBJ1-1
d_gene: -
CDR3aa: CASIQGSENTEAFF
CDR3nt: TGTGCCAGCATCCAGGGGTCCGAGAACACTGAAGCTTTCTTT

abundance: -
v_gene: TRBV7-6
j_gene: TRBJ1-1
d_gene: -
CDR3aa: CASSLVQGREAFF
CDR3nt: TGTGCCAGCAGCTTAGTGCAGGGGCGGGAAGCTTTCTTT

abundance: once
v_gene: TRBV28
j_gene: TRBJ2-1
d_gene: TRBD1
CDR3aa: CASSSRGTGRNEQFF
CDR3nt: TGTGCCAGCAGTTCTCGCGGGACAGGGCGTAATGAGCAGTTCTTC